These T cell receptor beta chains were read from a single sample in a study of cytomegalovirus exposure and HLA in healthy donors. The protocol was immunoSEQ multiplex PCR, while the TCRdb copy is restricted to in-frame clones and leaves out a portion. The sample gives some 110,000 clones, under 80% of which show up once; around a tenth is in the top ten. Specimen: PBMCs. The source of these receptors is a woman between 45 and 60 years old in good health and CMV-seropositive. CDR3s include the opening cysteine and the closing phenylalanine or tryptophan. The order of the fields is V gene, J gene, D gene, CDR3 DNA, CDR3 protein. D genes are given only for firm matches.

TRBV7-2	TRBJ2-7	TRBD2	TGTGCCAGCAGCGACCAGGGACTAGCGCTGAACTTC	CASSDQGLALNF
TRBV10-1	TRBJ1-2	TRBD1	TGCGCCAGCAGCGCCGGGACAGGGGGCAATGGCCACACCTTC	CASSAGTGGNGHTF
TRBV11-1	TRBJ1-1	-	TGTGCCAGCAGCTTTCTTGGCAGTCGGAACACTGAAGCTTTCTTT	CASSFLGSRNTEAFF
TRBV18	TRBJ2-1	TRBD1	TGTGCCAGCTCCCTTACAGGGGGGTATGAGCAGTTCTTC	CASSLTGGYEQFF
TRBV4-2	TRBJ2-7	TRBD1	TGTGCCAGCAGCCAATCTCTGGGACAGCCGAGCTCCTACGAGCAGTACTTC	CASSQSLGQPSSYEQYF
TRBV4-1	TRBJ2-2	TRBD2	TGCGCCAGCAGCCAAGTACCAGCGGGGGCGAACACCGGGGAGCTGTTTTTT	CASSQVPAGANTGELFF
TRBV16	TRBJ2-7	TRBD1	TGTGCCAGCACGCTTTCCCCGGGACAGGGCTACGAGCAGTACTTC	CASTLSPGQGYEQYF
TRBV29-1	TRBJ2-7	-	TGCAGCACCTTTACAGGGTTCGGCGAGCAGTACTTC	CSTFTGFGEQYF
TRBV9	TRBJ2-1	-	TGTGCCAGCAGCCTTCTCCCGGGGAGCGAAAGCTCCTACAATGAGCAGTTCTTC	CASSLLPGSESSYNEQFF
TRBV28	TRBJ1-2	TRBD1	TGTGCCAGCAGCAATGGGTACAGGGGACACACCTTC	CASSNGYRGHTF
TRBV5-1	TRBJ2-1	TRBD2	TGCGCCAGCAGCTTGGAAAGGGACAGGACTAGCGGGGACCGTTCGCAGTTCTTC	CASSLERDRTSGDRSQFF
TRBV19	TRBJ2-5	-	TGTGCCAGTAGTATACCCCCCTACGAGACCCAGTACTTC	CASSIPPYETQYF
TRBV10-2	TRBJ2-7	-	TGCGCCAGCAGTGCCGACAGCTCCTACGAGCAGTACTTC	CASSADSSYEQYF
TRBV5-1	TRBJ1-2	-	TGCGCCAGCAGACCCGGACAGAACTATAACTATGGCTACACCTTC	CASRPGQNYNYGYTF
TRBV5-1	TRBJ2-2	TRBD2	TGCGCCAGCAGCTTGGCGGGGCTAGCGGGAGCGCACACCGGGGAGCTGTTTTTT	CASSLAGLAGAHTGELFF